This passage covers 31 T cell receptor beta chains from one sample sequenced in a study of cytomegalovirus exposure and HLA in healthy donors (dated by TCRdb to the late 2010s). Library construction relied on the immunoSEQ multiplex PCR assay. The multiplex PCR relied on a mix of 60 forward primers for TCR Vbeta segments and 13 reverse primers for TCR Jbeta segments. TCRdb provides this immuneACCESS table in a form limited to in-frame rearrangements. Some clones are lacking; in checked studies, under half of them reflect an unresolved V gene, and why the rest are absent is not known. This sample's listing comprises tens of thousands of clones. The ten largest make up roughly a sixth of the sample. The specimen sequenced was PBMCs. These receptor sequences come from a male donor in good health and CMV-seropositive.

The chain recombines TRBV5-1 with TRBJ1-2; maybe TRBD1 (5 bases). Germline CDR1 and CDR2: SGHRS and YFSETQ. The ends were cut back, 0 bases at V and 4 bases at J, with 7 bases in the middle. The CDR3 totals 13 residues. The CDR3 reads CASSLDDSYGYTF. The CDR3 DNA is TGCGCCAGCAGCTTGGATGACAGCTATGGCTACACCTTC.

The J gene is TRBJ1-4, the V gene TRBV29-1; 8 bases are shared with TRBD1. CDR1 is SQVTM, CDR2 ANQGSEA, per germline. V lost 7 bases, J lost 1 base, and 17 bases stayed unmatched. This CDR3 is built from 18 residues. CDR3 DNA sequence: TGCAGCGATACAGGGCCCCGACAGGGGACCGAAACTAATGAAAAACTGTTTTTT. It translates to CSDTGPRQGTETNEKLFF.

The rearrangement links TRBV30 to TRBJ1-3; 7 nucleotides agree with TRBD1. Losses at the gene ends were 3 bases for V and 8 bases for J; bases not matched to a gene: 10. Looked up from germline, CDR1 is GTSNPN and CDR2 is SVGIG (reference sequence). This CDR3 spans 14 amino acids. This CDR3 is CAWSAGGKGDTIYF. Written as DNA, the CDR3 is TGTGCCTGGAGCGCAGGGGGGAAAGGGGACACCATATATTTT.

The rearrangement uses TRBV30 and TRBJ1-3; D unclear. The CDR3 runs to 12 residues. Trimming stripped 2 bases from V and 4 bases from J, with 6 bases between. CDR1 and CDR2 from the germline V gene are GTSNPN and SVGIG (reference sequence). CDR3 nucleotides: TGTGCCTGGAGTTTGGGCGGAAACACCATATATTTT. It codes for CAWSLGGNTIYF. Combining the CDR3 with reference TRBV30 and TRBJ1-3 gives the whole variable domain SQTIHQWPATLVQPVGSPLSLECTVEGTSNPNLYWYRQAAGRGLQLLFYSVGIGQISSEVPQNLSASRPQDRQFILSSKKLLLSDSGFYLCAWSLGGNTIYFGEGSWLTVV.

V is TRBV7-6 and J is TRBJ2-7; D might be TRBD1 (6 bases). The CDR3 sequence is 15 residues long. Germline-derived CDR1 and CDR2 are SGHVS and FNYEAQ. Trimming shortened V by 2 bases and J by 5 bases, and 16 bases separated the two germline ends. CDR3 sequence reads: CASSLFAGAGDEQYF. CDR3 in DNA: TGTGCCAGCAGCTTATTTGCAGGGGCTGGCGACGAGCAGTACTTC. The full variable domain, with the rest looked up from reference TRBV7-6 and TRBJ2-7, is GAGVSQSPRYKVTKRGQDVALRCDPISGHVSLYWYRQALGQGPEFLTYFNYEAQQDKSGLPNDRFSAERPEGSISTLTIQRTEQRDSAMYRCASSLFAGAGDEQYFGPGTRLTVT.

This rearrangement joins TRBV6-5 to TRBJ1-2; perhaps TRBD1 as D (6 bases). V lost 6 bases and J lost 3, with 17 bases in between. The V gene's germline CDR1 is MNHEY and CDR2 SVGAGI. CDR3 length: 15 amino acids. CDR3 residues: CASRGGEGGDYGYTF. CDR3 DNA: TGTGCCAGCAGGGGCGGTGAAGGGGGGGACTATGGCTACACCTTC.

The chain combines TRBV10-1 with TRBJ2-7; 7 bases align to TRBD1. Germline V gene lookup returns CDR1 WNHNN and CDR2 SYGVQD (reference sequence). The CDR3 spans 13 residues. V lost 5 bases to trimming and J lost 1 base; unmatched junction nucleotides: 2. The CDR3 DNA sequence: TGCGCCAGCAGTTCGACAGGGTCCTACGAGCAGTACTTC. Its translation: CASSSTGSYEQYF.

The V and J genes are TRBV9 and TRBJ1-4; tentatively, D is TRBD1 (5 bases). Between the trimmed V and J ends, which lost 3 bases and 0 bases, there was a span of 6 bases. Germline loops: CDR1 SGDLS, CDR2 YYNGEE. The CDR3 sequence is 14 residues long. The chain's CDR3 is CASSATATNEKLFF. CDR3 bases: TGTGCCAGCAGCGCGACAGCAACTAATGAAAAACTGTTTTTT. Based on the CDR3 plus reference TRBV9 and TRBJ1-4, the full variable domain is DSGVTQTPKHLITATGQRVTLRCSPRSGDLSVYWYQQSLDQGLQFLIQYYNGEERAKGNILERFSAQQFPDLHSELNLSSLELGDSALYFCASSATATNEKLFFGSGTQLSVL.

This chain connects TRBV5-4 to TRBJ2-7; D possibly corresponds to TRBD2 (6 bases). The germline V gene has CDR1 SGHNT and CDR2 YYREEE (reference sequence). CDR3 length equals 13 residues. Trimming took off 4 bases at V and 3 bases at J, with 11 bases between the two ends. The CDR3 spells CASSDGRRYEQYF. The CDR3 nucleotides are TGTGCCAGCAGCGACGGGAGACGCTACGAGCAGTACTTC.

The V and J genes are TRBV7-2 and TRBJ1-5; D gene unclear. Trimming removed 3 bases from V and 7 bases from J, with 10 bases in between. There are 13 residues in the CDR3. Germline V gene lookup returns CDR1 SGHTA and CDR2 FQGNSA. In DNA, the CDR3 is TGTGCCAGCAGCTTGGAGTTCGGCCAGCCCCAGCATTTT. Its protein product is CASSLEFGQPQHF.

The chain combines TRBV4-1 with TRBJ1-1; 12 positions agree with TRBD1. J was trimmed by 5 bases and V by 3 bases; bases with no gene match: 10. Germline V lookup: CDR1 MGHRA, CDR2 YSYEKL. The CDR3 is 17 amino acids. The CDR3 sequence is CASSQGQGASWKTEAFF. CDR3 in DNA: TGCGCCAGCAGCCAGGGACAGGGGGCTAGCTGGAAGACTGAAGCTTTCTTT.

The V call is TRBV2, the J call TRBJ1-1; 7 bases agree with TRBD1. The CDR3 runs 13 residues. Germline CDR1 is SNHLY and CDR2 is FYNNEI. V gave up 6 bases and J gave up 4 bases; unmatched junction bases: 5. CDR3 coding DNA: TGTGCCAGCAGCACAGGGGTAGGCACTGAAGCTTTCTTT. Its protein product is CASSTGVGTEAFF.

The gene calls are TRBV18 and TRBJ2-2, with unresolved D. The CDR3 totals 12 residues. Germline assignment: CDR1 KGHSH and CDR2 LQKENI. The ends were cut back, 3 bases at V and 7 bases at J, with 6 bases in the middle. Here the CDR3 reads CASSPRNGELFF. In DNA form, the CDR3 reads TGTGCCAGCTCACCGAGGAACGGGGAGCTGTTTTTT.

In DNA form, the CDR3 reads TGTGCCAGCAGTTTGTGGAGTGGGACAGGAAGTACAGATACGCAGTATTTT. It yields the protein CASSLWSGTGSTDTQYF. The J gene is TRBJ2-3, the V gene TRBV28; 8 nucleotides agree with TRBD1. The trim removed 3 bases at V and 3 bases at J, leaving 11 bases unmatched. Germline V gene lookup returns CDR1 MDHEN and CDR2 SYDVKM. There are 17 residues in the CDR3.

The chain is built from TRBV5-1 and TRBJ1-1; unclear D gene. The CDR3 spans 14 residues. V dropped 2 bases and J dropped 0 bases, with 8 bases sitting between them. Germline loops: CDR1 SGHRS, CDR2 YFSETQ. The CDR3 DNA is TGCGCCAGCAGCTTCGACAACTTGAACACTGAAGCTTTCTTT. The encoded protein is CASSFDNLNTEAFF.

The chain couples TRBV9 to TRBJ1-2; D uncertain. CDR1 and CDR2 (germline): SGDLS, YYNGEE. This CDR3 is 11 amino acids long. V was cut by 3 bases and J by 5 bases, with 5 bases left in between. This chain's CDR3 is CASSAEYGYTF. CDR3 DNA sequence: TGTGCCAGCAGCGCAGAATATGGCTACACCTTC.

The chain couples TRBV18 to TRBJ1-4, with D tentatively TRBD1 (5 bases). The CDR3 loop spans 15 amino acids. Trimming removed 2 bases from V and 2 bases from J, with 9 bases in between. The germline gives CDR1 KGHSH, CDR2 LQKENI. CDR3 in amino acids: CASSPRGGTNEKLFF. CDR3 bases: TGTGCCAGCTCACCAAGGGGAGGCACTAATGAAAAACTGTTTTTT.

The chain has TRBV7-9 and TRBJ2-7, with 8 bases aligning to TRBD1. V trimming: 5 bases; J trimming: 3 bases; junction bases outside the gene matches: 12. The CDR3 extends over 16 amino acids. Germline CDR1 is SEHNR and CDR2 is FQNEAQ (reference sequence). The chain's CDR3 is CASSPSFRTGSYEQYF. The DNA of the CDR3 is TGTGCCAGCAGCCCCTCCTTTAGGACAGGGAGCTACGAGCAGTACTTC.

The rearrangement links TRBV29-1 to TRBJ1-1; weak D call: TRBD1 (5 bases). This CDR3 is 15 amino acids long. Germline CDR1 SQVTM, CDR2 ANQGSEA. V lost 4 bases and J 0 bases, leaving 15 bases between the germline ends. The CDR3 here is CSVGQGWGMNTEAFF. As DNA, the CDR3 is TGCAGCGTTGGGCAGGGTTGGGGTATGAACACTGAAGCTTTCTTT.

This chain links TRBV5-1 with TRBJ2-7, with 7 bases that match TRBD1. The V and J ends lost 0 bases and 0 bases, in that order; junction bases with no gene match: 9. The CDR3 is 17 amino acids. CDR1 and CDR2 (germline): SGHRS, YFSETQ. This CDR3 is CASSLAPGQLSSYEQYF. CDR3 bases: TGCGCCAGCAGCTTGGCCCCGGGACAGTTGAGCTCCTACGAGCAGTACTTC. The full variable domain, with the rest looked up from reference TRBV5-1 and TRBJ2-7, is KAGVTQTPRYLIKTRGQQVTLSCSPISGHRSVSWYQQTPGQGLQFLFEYFSETQRNKGNFPGRFSGRQFSNSRSEMNVSTLELGDSALYLCASSLAPGQLSSYEQYFGPGTRLTVT.

The chain combines TRBV18 with TRBJ2-7; 11 bases line up with TRBD1. Germline-derived CDR1 and CDR2 are KGHSH and LQKENI. The V segment lost 6 bases and the J segment 10 bases; nucleotides outside the gene matches: 23. CDR3 length: 18 residues. CDR3 region: CASSPPGQGAAGPAGQYF. The DNA of the CDR3 is TGTGCCAGCTCCCCCCCAGGACAGGGGGCGGCAGGCCCGGCCGGACAGTACTTC. Full variable domain (missing parts from reference TRBV18 and TRBJ2-7): NAGVMQNPRHLVRRRGQEARLRCSPMKGHSHVYWYRQLPEEGLKFMVYLQKENIIDESGMPKERFSAEFPKEGPSILRIQQVVRGDSAAYFCASSPPGQGAAGPAGQYFGPGTRLTVT.

This chain joins TRBV4-1 and TRBJ2-7; 12 bases are shared with TRBD2. This CDR3 is 16 amino acids long. Germline-derived CDR1 and CDR2 are MGHRA and YSYEKL. Losses at the gene ends were 4 bases for V and 7 bases for J; bases not matched to a gene: 11. The CDR3 is CASSPTQTSGGLEQYF. In nucleotides, the CDR3 is TGCGCCAGCAGCCCGACTCAGACTAGCGGGGGCTTGGAGCAGTACTTC.

This sequence joins TRBV9 and TRBJ1-5; no clear D. The V end was cut by 0 bases, the J end by 1 base, with 8 bases between. The CDR3 is 15 amino acids. Germline assignment: CDR1 SGDLS and CDR2 YYNGEE. CDR3 residues: CASSVGGLSNQPQHF. CDR3 sequence (DNA): TGTGCCAGCAGCGTAGGAGGGTTAAGCAATCAGCCCCAGCATTTT.

V usage is TRBV9 and J usage is TRBJ2-7; maybe TRBD2 (6 bases). CDR1 is SGDLS, CDR2 YYNGEE, per germline. The V gene lost 3 bases and the J gene lost 6 bases, with 16 bases spanning the gap. The CDR3 consists of 14 residues. Here the CDR3 DNA reads TGTGCCAGCAGCGCCCAAACCGGGGACTTCGAGCAGTACTTC. As protein: CASSAQTGDFEQYF.

This rearrangement joins TRBV15 to TRBJ2-6, with D uncertain. The CDR3 is 15 amino acids. Trimming removed 5 bases from V and 2 bases from J, with 10 bases in between. The germline V gene encodes CDR1 LNHNV and CDR2 YYDKDF (reference sequence). CDR3 DNA sequence: TGTGCCACCAGCCCCGGAGAGACTGGGGCCAACGTCCTGACTTTC. Its translation: CATSPGETGANVLTF.

V usage is TRBV29-1 and J usage is TRBJ2-7; unclear D gene. V was trimmed by 6 bases and J by 0 bases, leaving 15 bases between them. In germline, CDR1 is SQVTM, CDR2 ANQGSEA. This CDR3 region has 14 residues. The CDR3 DNA sequence: TGCAGCGTCACTGACTCATCGCTCTCCTACGAGCAGTACTTC. Protein sequence: CSVTDSSLSYEQYF.

The chain employs TRBV29-1 and TRBJ1-3; no reliable D call. Germline loops: CDR1 SQVTM, CDR2 ANQGSEA. V lost 4 bases and J lost 2, with 9 bases in between. CDR3 length: 13 amino acids. Here the CDR3 reads CSVVLSAGNTIYF. In DNA form, the CDR3 reads TGCAGCGTTGTCTTGTCAGCTGGAAACACCATATATTTT.

The chain is built from TRBV30 and TRBJ1-4; 8 positions agree with TRBD1. The CDR3 has 15 residues. J lost 8 bases, V lost 0 bases, and 8 bases had no gene match. CDR1 is GTSNPN and CDR2 is SVGIG in the germline V gene (reference sequence). The CDR3 reads CAWSVFGTGGEKLFF. The CDR3 DNA reads as TGTGCCTGGAGTGTATTTGGGACAGGAGGGGAAAAACTGTTTTTT.

The chain has TRBV10-1 and TRBJ2-2, with D uncertain. Germline V CDR1 and CDR2: WNHNN, SYGVQD (reference sequence). Trimming removed 0 bases from V and 7 bases from J, with 12 bases in between. CDR3 length: 15 residues. The CDR3 DNA is TGCGCCAGCAGTGAGTCCAACAGCTTAAGCGGGGAGCTGTTTTTT. It codes for CASSESNSLSGELFF.

This chain links TRBV18 with TRBJ1-1; D gene ambiguous. The CDR3 is made up of 13 amino acids. CDR1 KGHSH and CDR2 LQKENI come from the germline V gene. V shed 2 bases and J shed 6 bases, with 10 bases lying between them. The CDR3 sequence: CASSPGVLAEAFF. CDR3 coding DNA: TGTGCCAGCTCACCAGGAGTTTTGGCTGAAGCTTTCTTT.

The chain links TRBV30 to TRBJ2-5; TRBD1 matches at 7 bases. CDR3 length: 12 amino acids. J gave up 5 bases and V 4 bases, and 4 bases lay outside the gene matches. Germline assignment: CDR1 GTSNPN and CDR2 SVGIG (reference sequence). Written as DNA, the CDR3 is TGTGCCTGGACTACAGGGGCGGAGACCCAGTACTTC. Its protein is CAWTTGAETQYF.